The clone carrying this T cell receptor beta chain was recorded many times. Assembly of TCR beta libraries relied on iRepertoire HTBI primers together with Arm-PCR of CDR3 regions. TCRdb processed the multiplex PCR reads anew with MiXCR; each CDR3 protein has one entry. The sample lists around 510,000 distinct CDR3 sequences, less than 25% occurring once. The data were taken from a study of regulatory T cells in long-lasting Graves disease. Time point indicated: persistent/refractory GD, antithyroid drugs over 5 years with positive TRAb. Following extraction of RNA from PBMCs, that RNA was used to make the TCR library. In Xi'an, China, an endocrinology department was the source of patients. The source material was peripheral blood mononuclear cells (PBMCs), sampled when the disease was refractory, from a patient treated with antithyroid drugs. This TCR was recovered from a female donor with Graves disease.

The CDR3 sequence: CASSWAGGNQPQHF. Here the CDR3 DNA reads TGTGCCAGCAGTTGGGCAGGGGGAAATCAGCCCCAGCATTTT. The chain combines TRBV28 with TRBJ1-5; the match to TRBD1 covers 7 bases. V was pared by 4 bases and J by 4 bases, with 4 bases of the junction left unmatched. CDR1 and CDR2 from the germline V gene are MDHEN and SYDVKM. This CDR3 region has 14 residues.